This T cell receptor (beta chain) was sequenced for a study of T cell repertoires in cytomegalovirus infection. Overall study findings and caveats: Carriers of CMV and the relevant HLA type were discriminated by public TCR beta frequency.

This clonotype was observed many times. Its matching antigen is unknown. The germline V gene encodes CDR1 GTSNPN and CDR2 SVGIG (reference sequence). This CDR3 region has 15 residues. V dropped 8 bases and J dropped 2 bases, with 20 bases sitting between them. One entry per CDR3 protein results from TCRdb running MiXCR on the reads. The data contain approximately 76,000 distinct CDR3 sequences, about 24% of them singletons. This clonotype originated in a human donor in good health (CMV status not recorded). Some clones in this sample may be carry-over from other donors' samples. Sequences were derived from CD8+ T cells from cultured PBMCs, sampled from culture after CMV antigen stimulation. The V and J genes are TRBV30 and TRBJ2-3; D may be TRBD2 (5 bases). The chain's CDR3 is CAGNYYGMVTDTQYF. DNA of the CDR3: TGTGCCGGGAACTACTACGGGATGGTCACAGATACGCAGTATTTT.